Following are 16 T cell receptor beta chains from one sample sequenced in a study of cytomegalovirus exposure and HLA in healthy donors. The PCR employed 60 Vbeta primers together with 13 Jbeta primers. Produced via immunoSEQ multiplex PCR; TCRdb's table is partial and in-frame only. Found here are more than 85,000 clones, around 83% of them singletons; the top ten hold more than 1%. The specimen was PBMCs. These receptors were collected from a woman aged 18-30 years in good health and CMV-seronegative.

CDR3 coding DNA: TGTGCCAGCAGCCTCGACAGGGTTGGGAATGAGCAGTTCTTC. It codes for CASSLDRVGNEQFF. This chain connects TRBV7-3 to TRBJ2-1; 7 positions match TRBD1. The CDR3 length is 14 residues. Per the germline V gene, CDR1 is SGHTA and CDR2 is FQGTGA. The trim removed 5 bases at V and 7 bases at J, leaving 8 bases unmatched.

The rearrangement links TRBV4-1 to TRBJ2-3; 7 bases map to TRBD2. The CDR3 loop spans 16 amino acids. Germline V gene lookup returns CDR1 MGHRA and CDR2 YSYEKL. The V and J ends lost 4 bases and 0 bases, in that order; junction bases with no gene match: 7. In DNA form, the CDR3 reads TGCGCCAGCAGCCCCATGGGGGGGACTAGCACAGATACGCAGTATTTT. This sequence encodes CASSPMGGTSTDTQYF.

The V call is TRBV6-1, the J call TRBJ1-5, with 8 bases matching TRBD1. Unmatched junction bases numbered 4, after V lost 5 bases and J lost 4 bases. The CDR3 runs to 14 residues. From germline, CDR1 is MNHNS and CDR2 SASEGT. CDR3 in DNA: TGTGCCAGCAGTAGGACAGGGTTTAATCAGCCCCAGCATTTT. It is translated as CASSRTGFNQPQHF.

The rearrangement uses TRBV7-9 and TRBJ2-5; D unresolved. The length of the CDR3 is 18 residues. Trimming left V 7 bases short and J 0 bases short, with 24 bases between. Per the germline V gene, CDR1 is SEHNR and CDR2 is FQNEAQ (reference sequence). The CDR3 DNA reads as TGTGCCAGCAACTCCACACACCTGTGCTACGGGTACCAAGAGACCCAGTACTTC. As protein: CASNSTHLCYGYQETQYF.

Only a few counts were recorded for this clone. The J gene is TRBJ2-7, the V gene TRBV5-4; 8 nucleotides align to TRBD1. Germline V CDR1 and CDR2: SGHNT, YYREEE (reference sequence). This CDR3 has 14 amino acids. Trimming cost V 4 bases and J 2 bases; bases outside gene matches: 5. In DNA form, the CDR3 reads TGTGCCAGCAGCCCGGGACAGGATACCTACGAGCAGTACTTC. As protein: CASSPGQDTYEQYF.

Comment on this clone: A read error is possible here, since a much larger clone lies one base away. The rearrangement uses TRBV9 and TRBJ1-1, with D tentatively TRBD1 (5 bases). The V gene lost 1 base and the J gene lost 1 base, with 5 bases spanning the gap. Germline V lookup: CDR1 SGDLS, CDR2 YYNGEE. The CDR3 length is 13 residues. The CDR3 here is CASSVTGNTEAFF. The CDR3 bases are TGTGCCAGCAGCGTAACAGGGAACACTGAAGCTTTCTTT.

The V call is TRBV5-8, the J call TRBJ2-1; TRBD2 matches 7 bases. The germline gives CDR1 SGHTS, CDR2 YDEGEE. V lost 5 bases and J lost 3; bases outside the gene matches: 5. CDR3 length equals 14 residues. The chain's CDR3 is CASSRSGIYNEQFF. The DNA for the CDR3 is TGTGCCAGCAGTAGGAGCGGGATCTACAATGAGCAGTTCTTC.

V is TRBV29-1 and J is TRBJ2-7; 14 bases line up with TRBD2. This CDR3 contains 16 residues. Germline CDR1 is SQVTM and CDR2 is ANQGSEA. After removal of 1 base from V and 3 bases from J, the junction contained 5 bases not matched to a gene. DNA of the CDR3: TGCAGCGTTGAAGGACTAGCGGGAGGGTCGTTCTACGAGCAGTACTTC. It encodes CSVEGLAGGSFYEQYF.

DNA of the CDR3: TGTGCCAGCAGCCCCGGACTCCCCAGAGGAGGGGAGCAGTTCTTC. It yields the protein CASSPGLPRGGEQFF. The rearrangement joins TRBV7-2 to TRBJ2-1; TRBD2 might be the D (6 bases). The V gene lost 5 bases and the J gene lost 10 bases, with 21 bases spanning the gap. Germline CDR1 and CDR2: SGHTA and FQGNSA. This CDR3 has 15 amino acids.

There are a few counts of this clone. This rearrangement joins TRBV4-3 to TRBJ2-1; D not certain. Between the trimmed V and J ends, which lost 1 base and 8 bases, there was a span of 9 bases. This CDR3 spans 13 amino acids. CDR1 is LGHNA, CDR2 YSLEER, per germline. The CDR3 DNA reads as TGCGCCAGCAGCCAAGTTGGCGCGGATGAGCAGTTCTTC. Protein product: CASSQVGADEQFF.

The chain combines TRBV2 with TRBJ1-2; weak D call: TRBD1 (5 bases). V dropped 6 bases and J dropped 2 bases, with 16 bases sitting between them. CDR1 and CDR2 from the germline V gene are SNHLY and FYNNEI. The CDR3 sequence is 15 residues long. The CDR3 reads CASRALRGTNYGYTF. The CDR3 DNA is TGTGCCAGCAGAGCCCTAAGGGGTACCAACTATGGCTACACCTTC.

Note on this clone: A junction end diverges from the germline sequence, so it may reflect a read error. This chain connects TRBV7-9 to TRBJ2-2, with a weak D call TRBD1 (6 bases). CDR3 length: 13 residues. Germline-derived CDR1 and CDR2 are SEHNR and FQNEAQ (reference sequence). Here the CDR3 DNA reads TGTTCCAGCAGCTTTGCACAGGGAGCGGAGCTGTTTTTT. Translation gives CSSSFAQGAELFF.

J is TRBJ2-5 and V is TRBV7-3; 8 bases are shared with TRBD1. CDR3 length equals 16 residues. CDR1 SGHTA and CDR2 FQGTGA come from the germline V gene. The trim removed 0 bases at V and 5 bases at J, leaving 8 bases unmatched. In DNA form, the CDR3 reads TGTGCCAGCAGCTTAACCCGGGACAGGATCGACGAGACCCAGTACTTC. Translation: CASSLTRDRIDETQYF.

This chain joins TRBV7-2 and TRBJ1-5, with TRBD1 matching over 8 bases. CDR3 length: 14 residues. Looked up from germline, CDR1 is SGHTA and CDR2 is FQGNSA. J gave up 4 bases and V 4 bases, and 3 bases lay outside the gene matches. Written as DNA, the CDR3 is TGTGCCAGCAGCTACGACAGGGGAAATCAGCCCCAGCATTTT. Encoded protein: CASSYDRGNQPQHF.

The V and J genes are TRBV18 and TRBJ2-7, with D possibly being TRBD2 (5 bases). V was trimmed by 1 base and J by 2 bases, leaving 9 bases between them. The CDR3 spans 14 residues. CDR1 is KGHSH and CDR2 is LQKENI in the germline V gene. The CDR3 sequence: CASSPRNGAYEQYF. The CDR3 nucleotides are TGTGCCAGCTCACCACGGAACGGGGCCTACGAGCAGTACTTC.

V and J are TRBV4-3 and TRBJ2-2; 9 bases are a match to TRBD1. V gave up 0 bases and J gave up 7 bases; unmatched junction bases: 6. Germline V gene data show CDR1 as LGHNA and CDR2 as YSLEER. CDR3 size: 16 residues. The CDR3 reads CASSQEIGTGSGELFF. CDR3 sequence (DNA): TGCGCCAGCAGCCAAGAGATAGGGACAGGGAGCGGGGAGCTGTTTTTT.